This paragraph covers one TCR beta chain sequence. Antigen specificity is unknown. This table comes from immunoSEQ multiplex PCR, and its TCRdb copy is limited to in-frame clones, with some not included. The data show 100,000 to 130,000 clones, more than 65% seen once. This entry is derived from a study of shared clonotypes between healthy human individuals. Broader study findings: Donor clonotype sharing was expected to depend on sequencing depth. Blood alone was sampled, and tissue repertoires likely differ.

The CDR3 runs 17 residues. The V segment lost 0 bases and the J segment 4 bases; nucleotides outside the gene matches: 6. CDR1 is SGHAT and CDR2 is FQNNGV in the germline V gene. The sequenced sample consisted of memory CD8+ T cells sorted from blood. The subset was: CD45RO+ cells pooled with CCR7-negative TemRA cells. The chain uses TRBV11-2 and TRBJ2-1; 10 bases match TRBD2. This clonotype was obtained from a woman aged 25 to 45 in good health. CDR3: CASSLDWSSGGYNEQFF. CDR3 DNA sequence: TGTGCCAGCAGCTTAGATTGGTCTAGCGGGGGATACAATGAGCAGTTCTTC. Full variable domain (outside the CDR3, taken from reference TRBV11-2 and TRBJ2-1): EAGVAQSPRYKIIEKRQSVAFWCNPISGHATLYWYQQILGQGPKLLIQFQNNGVVDDSQLPKDRFSAERLKGVDSTLKIQPAKLEDSAVYLCASSLDWSSGGYNEQFFGPGTRLTVL.